This T cell receptor (beta chain) is drawn from a study of shared clonotypes between healthy human individuals. About the research overall: A donor's plate count was three for CD4 naive and three for CD4 memory; CD8 naive had two and CD8 memory one.

Study results and caveats: Clonotype sharing across a few donors was observed for around 4.5% of naive CD4 clonotypes. The study generally estimated greater richness for naive than memory subsets.

This clone occurred once. Antigen specificity is unknown. CDR1 and CDR2 (germline): MNHEY, SVGAGI. The CDR3 is 13 residues long. The V segment lost 6 bases and the J segment 1 base; nucleotides outside the gene matches: 0. How the authors handled the data: Junction-only sequences produced by ImmunoSEQ had no quality scores, so filtering differed. TCRdb's copy holds only in-frame clones and misses some; the assay was immunoSEQ multiplex PCR. V and J calls and clone size follow that table, whereas D and trimming were derived from the DNA. This sample yields about 2.4 million clones, of which more than 90% are seen a single time; 0.14% belongs to the top ten.

The sequencing sample was made of naive CD4+ T cells sorted from blood. Subset noted: CD45RA+ positively selected. This clonotype originated in a man younger than 30 in good health. The chain has TRBV6-5 and TRBJ2-3, with 8 bases lining up with TRBD1. CDR3 sequence: CASRDRGTDTQYF. In DNA, the CDR3 is TGTGCCAGCAGGGACAGGGGCACAGATACGCAGTATTTT.